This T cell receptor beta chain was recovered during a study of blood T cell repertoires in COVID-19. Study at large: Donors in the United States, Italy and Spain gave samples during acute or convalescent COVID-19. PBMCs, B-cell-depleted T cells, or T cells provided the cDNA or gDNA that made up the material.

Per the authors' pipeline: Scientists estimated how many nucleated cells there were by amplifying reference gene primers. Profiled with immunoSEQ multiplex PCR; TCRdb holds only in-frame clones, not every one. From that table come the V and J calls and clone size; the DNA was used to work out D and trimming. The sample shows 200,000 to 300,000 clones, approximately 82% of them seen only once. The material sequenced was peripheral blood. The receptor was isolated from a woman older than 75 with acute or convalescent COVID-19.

This CDR3 reads CASSQDTASGPTYEQYF. The CDR3 DNA follows: TGCGCCAGCAGCCAAGATACGGCTAGCGGGCCTACCTACGAGCAGTACTTC. This chain uses TRBV4-3 with TRBJ2-7; 8 nucleotides match TRBD2. The J segment lost 2 bases and the V segment lost 0 bases, leaving 9 bases of the junction unmatched. The germline V gene has CDR1 LGHNA and CDR2 YSLEER. This CDR3 has 17 amino acids.